This TCR beta chain was recorded in a study of cytomegalovirus exposure and HLA in healthy donors. At the level of the study: Roughly 180 million T cells yielded more than 95 million unique TCR beta sequences, as an earlier analysis found.

As to this clone: Its antigen remains unknown.

Use of 60 Vbeta and 13 Jbeta primers characterized the PCR. Generated by immunoSEQ multiplex PCR, the TCRdb table keeps only in-frame clones and is missing some. The sample contains about 180,000 clones, 84% of which appear only once. Study findings and constraints: TRBV6-2, TRBV6-3 and other indistinguishable V segments were excluded.

The V and J ends lost 3 bases and 3 bases respectively, with 16 bases between them. The germline V gene encodes CDR1 LNHDA and CDR2 SQIVND (reference sequence). The CDR3 has 16 residues. The TCR comes from a man aged 25-40 years in good health and CMV-seronegative. The chain joins TRBV19 to TRBJ2-3; D is ambiguous. The sample consisted of PBMCs. CDR3 amino acids: CASSILGEAGTDTQYF. Written as DNA, the CDR3 is TGTGCCAGTAGTATCTTAGGTGAAGCCGGGACAGATACGCAGTATTTT.